Shown below are 18 T cell receptor beta chains from a single sample sequenced in a study of T cell changes during pregnancy in multiple sclerosis. The data were produced by immunoSEQ multiplex PCR, yet TCRdb's version contains in-frame clones alone and is incomplete. The data show about 59,000 clones, roughly 94% seen once. Here the sequenced sample was CD8+ T cells from peripheral blood mononuclear cells, taken after pregnancy. Source of these receptors: a female donor with multiple sclerosis, enrolled in a pregnancy study.

This clone has only one observation. The V gene is TRBV27, the J gene TRBJ1-5, with D hard to call. V gave up 5 bases and J gave up 4 bases, with 9 bases separating them. The CDR3 loop spans 13 amino acids. CDR1 and CDR2 from the germline V gene are MNHEY and SMNVEV (reference sequence). CDR3 bases: TGTGCCAGCAGTGCGGGGTTTAATCAGCCCCAGCATTTT. Residues: CASSAGFNQPQHF.

The chain employs TRBV7-9 and TRBJ2-2; no clear D gene. The CDR3 runs 14 residues. V shed 5 bases and J shed 4 bases, with 11 bases lying between them. Looked up from germline, CDR1 is SEHNR and CDR2 is FQNEAQ (reference sequence). This CDR3 reads CASSRADSTGELFF. The CDR3 nucleotides read TGTGCCAGCAGCCGAGCCGATTCCACCGGGGAGCTGTTTTTT.

With respect to this clone: This same CDR3 is encoded by further DNA sequences in the sample. The chain uses TRBV27 and TRBJ2-7; possibly TRBD2 for D (6 bases). V lost 5 bases to trimming and J lost 3 bases, with 11 bases between them. The CDR3 loop spans 13 amino acids. Germline-derived CDR1 and CDR2 are MNHEY and SMNVEV (reference sequence). The CDR3 DNA follows: TGTGCCAGCAGTCTGGGAGGAAGCTACGAGCAGTACTTC. It encodes CASSLGGSYEQYF.

The V gene is TRBV11-2, the J gene TRBJ2-1; a weak D match, TRBD1 (6 bases). The germline V and J ends were trimmed by 0 bases and 3 bases, with 9 bases remaining between them. The germline V gene encodes CDR1 SGHAT and CDR2 FQNNGV. The length of the CDR3 is 15 residues. The CDR3 region has the DNA TGTGCCAGCAGCTTAGACCCACAGGGCTACAATGAGCAGTTCTTC. Encoded protein: CASSLDPQGYNEQFF.

The rearrangement links TRBV19 to TRBJ1-1; 8 bases match TRBD1. CDR3 length: 15 residues. Germline V gives CDR1 LNHDA, CDR2 SQIVND (reference sequence). V lost 3 bases, J lost 3 bases, and 6 bases stayed unmatched. The DNA of the CDR3 is TGTGCCAGTAGTATTTGGGCAGGGGGCGACACTGAAGCTTTCTTT. This sequence encodes CASSIWAGGDTEAFF.

This chain links TRBV29-1 with TRBJ1-2; the D is unclear. The V end lost 3 bases, the J end lost 6 bases, and 8 bases lay between the germline ends. The germline V gene encodes CDR1 SQVTM and CDR2 ANQGSEA. The CDR3 totals 11 residues. The CDR3 spells CSVEGRNGYTF. CDR3 in DNA: TGCAGCGTTGAGGGGAGAAATGGCTACACCTTC.

The chain carries TRBV2 and TRBJ2-2, with D maybe TRBD2 (6 bases). The CDR3 totals 12 residues. Trimming took off 6 bases at V and 5 bases at J, with 7 bases between the two ends. CDR1 SNHLY and CDR2 FYNNEI come from the germline V gene. CDR3 loop: CASRAGTGELFF. For the CDR3, the DNA is TGTGCCAGCAGGGCGGGGACCGGGGAGCTGTTTTTT.

The chain recombines TRBV7-9 with TRBJ2-7; 8 bases fit TRBD1. From germline, CDR1 is SEHNR and CDR2 FQNEAQ (reference sequence). The V and J ends lost 4 bases and 4 bases, in that order; junction bases with no gene match: 9. The CDR3 extends over 15 amino acids. The chain's CDR3 is CASSSTGTGPYEQYF. The DNA for the CDR3 is TGTGCCAGCAGCTCAACCGGGACAGGACCTTACGAGCAGTACTTC. Using reference TRBV7-9 and TRBJ2-7 for the parts outside the CDR3, the full variable domain is DTGVSQNPRHKITKRGQNVTFRCDPISEHNRLYWYRQTLGQGPEFLTYFQNEAQLEKSRLLSDRFSAERPKGSFSTLEIQRTEQGDSAMYLCASSSTGTGPYEQYFGPGTRLTVT.

Concerning this clone itself: An end of the junction does not agree with germline; a read error may underlie this. This chain connects TRBV7-6 to TRBJ2-7; D possibly corresponds to TRBD1 (5 bases). The germline CDR1 and CDR2 sequences are SGHVS and FNYEAQ. The CDR3 consists of 16 residues. CDR3 DNA: TGTGCCAGCGGCTTAGCTATGCTAGGGGCCCACTACGAGCAGTACTTC. Encoded protein: CASGLAMLGAHYEQYF.

The chain recombines TRBV12-2 with TRBJ2-7; the table's TRBD2 call for D was not verified on the DNA. TRBV12-2 counts as a pseudogene. The CDR3 is 10 amino acids. The CDR3 DNA is TGTGCAAGTCGCTCTCTCGGGGGGTACTTC. Translation: CASRSLGGYF.

In nucleotides, the CDR3 is TGTGCCAGCAGTGAACGGGGGGGGCGCCCCACCGGGGAGCTGTTTTTT. This encodes CASSERGGRPTGELFF. The chain employs TRBV6-1 and TRBJ2-2, with 8 bases that match TRBD2. The V and J ends lost 2 bases and 4 bases, in that order; junction bases with no gene match: 6. The germline V gene has CDR1 MNHNS and CDR2 SASEGT. This CDR3 contains 16 residues.

A single count supports this clone. Other DNA sequences in the sample encode the same CDR3. V is TRBV29-1 and J is TRBJ2-7, with 7 bases aligning to TRBD2. V lost 5 bases to trimming and J lost 0 bases; unmatched junction nucleotides: 4. The germline gives CDR1 SQVTM, CDR2 ANQGSEA. The CDR3 sequence is 13 residues long. In nucleotides, the CDR3 is TGCAGCGTTCTAGCGGAGAGCTCCTACGAGCAGTACTTC. Translation: CSVLAESSYEQYF.

The chain employs TRBV4-2 and TRBJ2-2, with D unclear. The CDR3 length is 12 residues. Germline lookup yields CDR1 LGHNA and CDR2 YNFKEQ. V was cut by 4 bases and J by 3 bases, with 3 bases left in between. Written as DNA, the CDR3 is TGTGCCAGCAGCCTCTACACCGGGGAGCTGTTTTTT. Its protein product is CASSLYTGELFF.

V is TRBV6-1 and J is TRBJ2-1; 7 bases align to TRBD1. Looked up from germline, CDR1 is MNHNS and CDR2 is SASEGT. With 6 bases clipped from V and 4 bases from J, the junction kept 0 bases outside the gene matches. The CDR3 length is 12 residues. The CDR3 reads CASRTGYNEQFF. CDR3 DNA sequence: TGTGCCAGCAGGACAGGGTACAATGAGCAGTTCTTC.

The rearrangement joins TRBV10-1 to TRBJ2-3; D not certain. This CDR3 has 14 residues. CDR1 is WNHNN, CDR2 SYGVQD, per germline (reference sequence). V lost 0 bases and J lost 0, with 4 bases in between. In DNA form, the CDR3 reads TGCGCCAGCAGTGAGTCGCGGAGCACAGATACGCAGTATTTT. Its translation: CASSESRSTDTQYF.

This chain joins TRBV7-2 and TRBJ2-7; TRBD2 aligns across 7 bases. V was pared by 1 base and J by 0 bases, with 3 bases of the junction left unmatched. Germline V CDR1 and CDR2: SGHTA, FQGNSA. The CDR3 sequence is 15 residues long. In nucleotides, the CDR3 is TGTGCCAGCAGCTTAGGTAGCGGGCCCTCCTACGAGCAGTACTTC. Amino acid sequence: CASSLGSGPSYEQYF.

This chain joins TRBV27 and TRBJ1-1, with 10 bases lining up with TRBD1. J lost 7 bases, V lost 7 bases, and 9 bases had no gene match. The germline V gene encodes CDR1 MNHEY and CDR2 SMNVEV (reference sequence). The length of the CDR3 is 14 residues. CDR3 region: CASTSGTGADEAFF. DNA for the CDR3: TGTGCCAGCACCTCCGGGACAGGGGCGGATGAAGCTTTCTTT.

The rearrangement joins TRBV6-1 to TRBJ2-7; no clear D. Between the trimmed V and J ends, which lost 5 bases and 3 bases, there was a span of 8 bases. The CDR3 extends over 12 amino acids. The germline gives CDR1 MNHNS, CDR2 SASEGT. The CDR3 region has the DNA TGTGCCAGCAGTATCGACTTCTACGAGCAGTACTTC. Translating it yields CASSIDFYEQYF.